This T cell receptor beta chain was retrieved from a study of blood T cell repertoires in COVID-19. Seattle's cohort entered during active infection and was followed longitudinally. Per the germline V gene, CDR1 is WNHNN and CDR2 is SYGVQD (reference sequence). The CDR3 runs 14 residues. Losses at the gene ends were 5 bases for V and 4 bases for J; bases not matched to a gene: 4. As processed by the authors: Estimation of nucleated cell counts was performed using reference gene primer amplification. Sequenced by immunoSEQ multiplex PCR; TCRdb stores in-frame clones only, minus some. That table supplies the V and J calls and clone size; D and trimming were determined from the DNA. This sample carries a few hundred thousand clones, more than 75% of them seen once, and the ten largest clones take roughly a tenth.

The chain carries TRBV10-1 and TRBJ2-3; 9 bases map to TRBD2. The sequenced sample consisted of peripheral blood. The receptor comes from a woman aged 25 to 39 with COVID-19, enrolled during active disease. CDR3 coding DNA: TGCGCCAGCAGTCTTAGCGGGAGCCCAGATACGCAGTATTTT. Encoded protein: CASSLSGSPDTQYF.